Sequencing of this T cell receptor beta chain was carried out in a study of OX40 agonist ivuxolimab in advanced cancers. Looking at the study overall: Dose-escalation patients suffered from hepatocellular carcinoma, melanoma, renal cell or head and neck cancer. The group had a mean age of approximately 60 years, ranged from about 23 to 79, and was 82.7% male.

As for this clone: The antigen is not known.

TCRdb keeps only in-frame clones here, not all; method: immunoSEQ multiplex PCR. This sample has roughly 50,000 clones; about 81% occur once, and the top ten carry around 7.7%. CDR3 length: 14 residues. V was pared by 5 bases and J by 4 bases, with 15 bases between. Per germline, CDR1 SGHRS and CDR2 YFSETQ. Study-wide points: Antigen targets of the expanded peripheral T cells went undetermined. By week 6 at 0.1 to 3.0 mg/kg, blood CD4+ and CD8+ T cells had expanded clonally.

The receptor was isolated from an adult with an advanced solid tumor such as melanoma, head and neck, liver or kidney cancer. The gene calls are TRBV5-1 and TRBJ1-1; D gene unclear. This sample comprised CD4+ or CD8+ T cells sorted from blood, obtained in a trial of the OX40 agonist ivuxolimab. CDR3 residues: CASRVGSLVTEAFF. DNA of the CDR3: TGCGCCAGCAGAGTCGGTAGCCTCGTCACTGAAGCTTTCTTT.